The source of this TCR beta chain is a study of CD8+CD57+ T cells in acquired aplastic anemia. Study context: Sorted cells (CD4+ and CD8+) yielded DNA amounts that averaged approximately 3 ug. On average, healthy donors gave 9 million to 11 million reads for CD4+ cells.

Genomic DNA constituted the template upon which TCR beta VDJ and CDR3 profiling was performed. Using its own MiXCR run on the reads, TCRdb lists one record per CDR3 protein. The sample has about 160,000 distinct CDR3 sequences; around 45% are singletons. The CDR3 runs 16 residues. Trimming removed 7 bases from V and 4 bases from J; junction bases left unmatched: 11. From germline, CDR1 is WSHSY and CDR2 SAAADI. Study-wide points: Approximately 29 was the count of CD8+ CDR3 sequences that patients shared with controls. Controls did not differ significantly from patients in CD8+ Simpson's diversity.

At least ten counts were recorded for this clonotype. The antigen remains undetermined. The material sequenced was sorted CD4+, CD8+, or CD8+CD57+ T cells (not recorded which) from PBMCs. The TCR sequence derives from a human donor in good health. V and J are TRBV10-2 and TRBJ2-7, with 12 bases lining up with TRBD2. The CDR3 loop is CASTWTSGTVSYEQYF. In DNA form, the CDR3 reads TGCGCCAGCACCTGGACTAGCGGGACCGTCTCGTACGAGCAGTACTTC.